Sequencing of this T cell receptor beta chain was carried out in a study of spatial heterogeneity in lung cancer. Whole-study context: The average count in raw reads for each unique TCR and UMI combination exceeded eight appearances. Regarding the study as a whole: Among blood samples, ubiquitous expanded tumor TCRs appeared more at resection than at follow-up.

TCRdb used MiXCR to reprocess the 5' RACE reads, holding one entry per CDR3 protein. The sample lists under 13,000 distinct CDR3 sequences; around 6.3% were seen once. This CDR3 is 13 amino acids long. Germline CDR1 and CDR2: DFQATT and SNEGSKA (reference sequence). Trimming cost V 0 bases and J 3 bases, with 9 bases left between them. This clonotype was recorded many times. The antigen is unknown. As to time point: sample taken at primary tumor resection. Sequencing covered unsorted whole RNA taken from tumor, nontumor lung or frozen PBMC. This TCR was sampled from a male donor with early-stage non-small cell lung cancer. The gene calls are TRBV20-1 and TRBJ2-7; D is unresolved. The sequencing here drew on PBMCs, taken at surgery. The CDR3 loop is CSARDYSRYEQYF. The CDR3 DNA reads TGCAGTGCTAGAGATTACAGCCGCTACGAGCAGTACTTC.